These T cell receptor beta chains were read from a single sample in a study of T cell changes during pregnancy in multiple sclerosis. The assay was immunoSEQ multiplex PCR, and TCRdb's table has in-frame clones only and misses some. The profile covers roughly 38,000 clones, with around nine tenths appearing a single time and 0.5% to 0.85% taken by the ten largest. Sequenced material: CD4+ T cells from peripheral blood mononuclear cells, taken in the second trimester of pregnancy. The origin of the receptors is a female donor in good health, enrolled as a control in a pregnancy study. The CDR3 runs from the conserved cysteine through the conserved F or W. The D gene is left open where the match is weak. The size field is filled for only some rows; it gives once, few, many or a size class.

clone size: .
D gene: TRBD2
V gene: TRBV7-2
J gene: TRBJ2-5
CDR3 protein: CASSSGSGGVQETQYF
CDR3 DNA: TGTGCCAGCAGCTCCGGTAGCGGGGGGGTCCAAGAGACCCAGTACTTC

clone size: .
D gene: .
V gene: TRBV18
J gene: TRBJ1-1
CDR3 protein: CASSPVQGRNTEVFF
CDR3 DNA: TGTGCCAGCTCACCCGTTCAGGGGCGAAACACTGAAGTTTTCTTT

clone size: .
D gene: .
V gene: TRBV10-3
J gene: TRBJ1-1
CDR3 protein: CATRTVPRRTEAFF
CDR3 DNA: TGTGCCACCCGGACAGTCCCTAGACGGACTGAAGCTTTCTTT

clone size: .
D gene: TRBD1
V gene: TRBV6-5
J gene: TRBJ1-2
CDR3 protein: CASSYEGAYGYTF
CDR3 DNA: TGTGCCAGCAGTTACGAGGGGGCCTATGGCTACACCTTC

clone size: .
D gene: TRBD1
V gene: TRBV25-1
J gene: TRBJ1-2
CDR3 protein: CATADRPQGVGYTF
CDR3 DNA: TGTGCCACCGCGGACAGGCCACAAGGGGTAGGCTACACCTTC

clone size: .
D gene: .
V gene: TRBV7-6
J gene: TRBJ1-6
CDR3 protein: CASSLGAARGALHF
CDR3 DNA: TGTGCCAGCAGCTTAGGGGCCGCGCGGGGGGCCCTCCACTTT

clone size: .
D gene: TRBD1
V gene: TRBV11-3
J gene: TRBJ2-3
CDR3 protein: CASSPGTDPSTDTQYF
CDR3 DNA: TGTGCCAGCAGCCCGGGGACAGACCCTAGCACAGATACGCAGTATTTT

clone size: .
D gene: TRBD1
V gene: TRBV4-1
J gene: TRBJ2-7
CDR3 protein: CASSQPTGTGLPNQYF
CDR3 DNA: TGCGCCAGCAGCCAACCCACCGGGACAGGACTTCCGAACCAGTACTTC

clone size: .
D gene: .
V gene: TRBV27
J gene: TRBJ1-1
CDR3 protein: CASSPYRETEAFF
CDR3 DNA: TGTGCCAGCTCGCCTTACAGGGAAACTGAAGCTTTCTTT

clone size: .
D gene: TRBD1
V gene: TRBV5-4
J gene: TRBJ2-7
CDR3 protein: CASSPRTGKRYEQYF
CDR3 DNA: TGTGCCAGCAGCCCAAGGACAGGGAAACGTTACGAGCAGTACTTC

clone size: .
D gene: .
V gene: TRBV20-1
J gene: TRBJ2-7
CDR3 protein: CSAYRVDEQYF
CDR3 DNA: TGCAGTGCTTACAGGGTCGACGAGCAGTACTTC

clone size: .
D gene: .
V gene: TRBV27
J gene: TRBJ1-4
CDR3 protein: CASSRTGRGNEKLFF
CDR3 DNA: TGTGCCAGCAGTCGTACAGGGCGGGGGAACGAAAAACTGTTTTTT

clone size: .
D gene: .
V gene: TRBV19
J gene: TRBJ1-2
CDR3 protein: CASQPSHLGPNYGYTF
CDR3 DNA: TGTGCCAGTCAACCATCCCACTTGGGCCCGAACTATGGCTACACCTTC

clone size: .
D gene: .
V gene: TRBV6-1
J gene: TRBJ2-3
CDR3 protein: CASISYRFTDTQYF
CDR3 DNA: TGTGCCAGCATTTCTTACAGGTTCACAGATACGCAGTATTTT

clone size: .
D gene: .
V gene: TRBV9
J gene: TRBJ1-6
CDR3 protein: CASSVGRRVGEAYNSPLHF
CDR3 DNA: TGTGCCAGCAGCGTAGGTCGCAGGGTGGGTGAGGCCTATAATTCACCCCTCCACTTT

clone size: .
D gene: TRBD1
V gene: TRBV19
J gene: TRBJ1-4
CDR3 protein: CASTKNRGISEKLFF
CDR3 DNA: TGTGCCAGTACCAAAAACAGGGGTATAAGCGAAAAACTGTTTTTT

clone size: once
D gene: .
V gene: TRBV4-3
J gene: TRBJ2-7
CDR3 protein: CASSHAAGQSFYEQYF
CDR3 DNA: TGCGCCAGCAGCCATGCGGCGGGACAGAGTTTCTACGAGCAGTACTTC

clone size: .
D gene: .
V gene: TRBV4-3
J gene: TRBJ2-2
CDR3 protein: CASSQEPEAGELFF
CDR3 DNA: TGCGCCAGCAGCCAAGAGCCTGAGGCCGGGGAGCTGTTTTTT

clone size: .
D gene: TRBD2
V gene: TRBV11-2
J gene: TRBJ2-2
CDR3 protein: CASSLAGTSGGAGTGELFF
CDR3 DNA: TGTGCCAGCAGCTTAGCCGGGACTAGCGGGGGGGCCGGGACCGGGGAGCTGTTTTTT

clone size: .
D gene: .
V gene: TRBV6-5
J gene: TRBJ1-1
CDR3 protein: CASSQTTRATEAFF
CDR3 DNA: TGTGCCAGCAGCCAAACTACGCGGGCCACTGAAGCTTTCTTT

clone size: .
D gene: .
V gene: TRBV5-4
J gene: TRBJ1-1
CDR3 protein: CASGAGRNTEAFF
CDR3 DNA: TGTGCCAGTGGGGCCGGGAGGAACACTGAAGCTTTCTTT

clone size: .
D gene: .
V gene: TRBV27
J gene: TRBJ1-2
CDR3 protein: CASSLSRYGSNYGYTF
CDR3 DNA: TGTGCCAGCAGTTTATCACGGTACGGTTCTAACTATGGCTACACCTTC

clone size: .
D gene: TRBD2
V gene: TRBV18
J gene: TRBJ2-7
CDR3 protein: CASHSGGSHYEQYF
CDR3 DNA: TGTGCCAGCCATAGCGGGGGCTCCCATTACGAGCAGTACTTC

clone size: .
D gene: TRBD1
V gene: TRBV18
J gene: TRBJ1-4
CDR3 protein: CASSSRQGLFF
CDR3 DNA: TGTGCCAGCTCATCCCGACAGGGCCTGTTTTTT

clone size: .
D gene: TRBD1
V gene: TRBV6-1
J gene: TRBJ1-6
CDR3 protein: CASSRQGLRSPLHF
CDR3 DNA: TGTGCCAGCAGCCGACAGGGCCTTAGATCACCCCTCCACTTT

clone size: .
D gene: .
V gene: TRBV28
J gene: TRBJ2-5
CDR3 protein: CASSSYQETQYF
CDR3 DNA: TGTGCCAGCAGTTCCTACCAAGAGACCCAGTACTTC

clone size: .
D gene: .
V gene: TRBV6-4
J gene: TRBJ1-5
CDR3 protein: CASSAEGGSNQPQHF
CDR3 DNA: TGTGCCAGCAGTGCGGAGGGAGGGAGCAATCAGCCCCAGCATTTT

clone size: once
D gene: .
V gene: TRBV7-2
J gene: TRBJ2-3
CDR3 protein: CASTLMGGVEDTQYF
CDR3 DNA: TGTGCCAGCACCCTAATGGGGGGTGTTGAGGATACGCAGTATTTT

clone size: .
D gene: .
V gene: TRBV5-5
J gene: TRBJ2-2
CDR3 protein: CASSLQDTGELFF
CDR3 DNA: TGTGCCAGCAGCTTACAAGACACCGGGGAGCTGTTTTTT